This T cell receptor beta chain appears in the sequencing data of a study of blood T cells in healthy people across ages. Findings of the study overall: Donor CMV infection status was unknown, possibly confounding age-related changes in expanded clonotypes.

Then a second PCR, running about 7 to 11 cycles, was carried out with a sample-barcoded 5' primer and a J-beta primer mix. TCRdb re-called the 5' RACE reads with MiXCR, one entry per CDR3 protein. This table holds a few hundred thousand distinct CDR3 sequences, roughly a quarter found once. This clonotype was counted a few times. Its antigen is as yet unknown. V dropped 5 bases and J dropped 8; count of bases not matched to a gene: 13. CDR3 size: 16 residues. Germline CDR1 is SEHNR and CDR2 is FQNEAQ (reference sequence). The sample was also reused in another study, on T cells of mothers and their children.

V and J are TRBV7-9 and TRBJ2-1, with 9 nucleotides matching TRBD2. The clonotype comes from a boy younger than 10 in good health. Sequencing was performed on blood. CDR3 DNA: TGTGCCAGCAGCGCAGCGGCTAGCGGGAAGTGGGATGAGCAGTTCTTC. Translation: CASSAAASGKWDEQFF.